The 9 T cell receptor beta chains listed next were all sequenced from one sample in a study of blood T cell repertoires in COVID-19. The protocol was immunoSEQ multiplex PCR, while the TCRdb copy is restricted to in-frame clones and leaves out a portion. Of around 77,000 clones detected, approximately 89% appear once; the ten largest clones hold around 4.5%. The sequenced material came from peripheral blood. These receptors originate from a woman aged 55 to 70 with active COVID-19.

The chain recombines TRBV18 with TRBJ1-1, with D hard to call. The CDR3 is made up of 14 amino acids. With 2 bases removed from V and 5 bases from J, the gap between germline ends came to 12 bases. Germline V lookup: CDR1 KGHSH, CDR2 LQKENI. The CDR3 loop is CASSPTETRTEAFF. The CDR3 nucleotides are TGTGCCAGCTCACCAACCGAGACCAGGACTGAAGCTTTCTTT.

V and J are TRBV5-1 and TRBJ2-3; no clear D gene. Germline assignment: CDR1 SGHRS and CDR2 YFSETQ. V was cut by 4 bases and J by 1 base, with 4 bases left in between. The CDR3 length is 12 residues. CDR3 DNA sequence: TGCGCCAGCAGCCCGGGCACAGATACGCAGTATTTT. It specifies CASSPGTDTQYF.

CDR3 region: CASSPNRVNTEAFF. CDR3 bases: TGTGCCAGCAGCCCAAACAGGGTGAACACTGAAGCTTTCTTT. The chain recombines TRBV7-2 with TRBJ1-1, with a possible D match to TRBD1 (6 bases). CDR3 length: 14 amino acids. Deletions cut 5 bases from V and 0 bases from J, with 10 bases between. Germline V gene sequence: CDR1 SGHTA, CDR2 FQGNSA.

The rearrangement joins TRBV7-9 to TRBJ2-5; 8 bases fit TRBD1. J gave up 5 bases and V 3 bases, and 8 bases lay outside the gene matches. CDR3 length: 15 residues. The germline V gene encodes CDR1 SEHNR and CDR2 FQNEAQ (reference sequence). The CDR3, as DNA: TGTGCCAGCAGCTTCGGACAGGGTATTGGGGAGACCCAGTACTTC. Encoded protein: CASSFGQGIGETQYF.

This chain connects TRBV3-1 (or the pseudogene TRBV3-2) to TRBJ2-3; D might be TRBD1 (6 bases). CDR1 and CDR2 from the germline V gene are LGHDT and YNNKEL (reference sequence). This CDR3 is 15 amino acids long. The V gene lost 6 bases and the J gene lost 0 bases, with 13 bases spanning the gap. CDR3 loop: CASREGQFSTDTQYF. Here the CDR3 DNA reads TGTGCCAGCAGAGAGGGACAATTTAGCACAGATACGCAGTATTTT.

The chain combines TRBV2 with TRBJ2-2; no clear D gene. The CDR3 extends over 14 amino acids. The germline V gene encodes CDR1 SNHLY and CDR2 FYNNEI. With 2 bases removed from V and 9 bases from J, the gap between germline ends came to 13 bases. The CDR3 region is CASSESPGPRELFF. DNA for the CDR3: TGTGCCAGCAGTGAATCCCCGGGTCCTCGGGAGCTGTTTTTT.

The genes are TRBV5-4 and TRBJ1-2; D is perhaps TRBD1 (5 bases). The CDR3 covers 12 residues. CDR1 SGHNT and CDR2 YYREEE come from the germline V gene (reference sequence). Trimming cost V 2 bases and J 14 bases, with 16 bases left between them. The CDR3 DNA sequence: TGTGCCAGCAGCTTTATAGGGGCGGTAGGAACCTTC. Amino acids: CASSFIGAVGTF.

This chain connects TRBV4-1 to TRBJ2-1; 12 nucleotides agree with TRBD1. The length of the CDR3 is 19 residues. With V trimmed by 0 bases and J by 8 bases, 14 bases remained unmatched. The germline gives CDR1 MGHRA, CDR2 YSYEKL. This CDR3 reads CASSQDNAPGQGAGDEQFF. As DNA, the CDR3 is TGCGCCAGCAGCCAAGATAACGCACCGGGACAGGGGGCGGGGGATGAGCAGTTCTTC.

The rearrangement uses TRBV11-2 and TRBJ2-1, with D possibly being TRBD1 (5 bases). This CDR3 spans 12 amino acids. Looked up from germline, CDR1 is SGHAT and CDR2 is FQNNGV. Trimming stripped 2 bases from V and 8 bases from J, with 7 bases between. The CDR3 region has the DNA TGTGCCAGCAGCTTATGGGGCGATGAGCAGTTCTTC. Translated: CASSLWGDEQFF.